A selection of T cell receptor beta chains follows, all from one sample in a study of T cell repertoires in cytomegalovirus infection. Which antigens these TCRs recognize remains unknown. One entry per CDR3 protein, called by TCRdb with MiXCR from the reads. The sample has about 500,000 distinct CDR3 sequences; roughly a third are singletons. Source: cultured PBMCs, taken from culture after CMV antigen stimulation. All receptors come from a human donor in good health (CMV status not recorded). Some clones in this sample may be carry-over from other donors' samples. The CDR3 runs from the conserved cysteine through the conserved F or W. A D gene is named only where the DNA matches it firmly. Clone size appears in some rows only: once, few, many, or a class for an expanded clone.

J: TRBJ2-4; size: .; V: TRBV20-1; D: .; length: 19; CDR3: CSARGVEDGDTLAKNIQYF; DNA: TGCAGTGCTAGAGGGGTCGAAGACGGGGACACCTTAGCCAAAAACATTCAGTACTTC
J: TRBJ1-1; size: few; V: TRBV10-3; D: TRBD1; length: 14; CDR3: CAISPGTGNTEAFF; DNA: TGTGCCATCAGTCCCGGGACAGGGAACACTGAAGCTTTCTTT
J: TRBJ2-7; size: few; V: TRBV6-5; D: .; length: 13; CDR3: CASSYGRGYEQYF; DNA: TGTGCCAGCAGTTACGGAAGGGGCTACGAGCAGTACTTC
J: TRBJ2-1; size: .; V: TRBV6-2/TRBV6-3; D: TRBD2; length: 19; CDR3: CASKKGLARRLLSPNEQFF; DNA: TGTGCCAGCAAAAAGGGACTAGCAAGGAGGCTCCTCTCCCCCAATGAGCAGTTCTTC
J: TRBJ2-1; size: few; V: TRBV29-1; D: .; length: 13; CDR3: CSVPRGGGDEQFF; DNA: TGCAGCGTCCCAAGGGGGGGAGGGGATGAGCAGTTCTTC
J: TRBJ2-7; size: many; V: TRBV7-2; D: .; length: 15; CDR3: CASSLAGTPSYEQYF; DNA: TGTGCCAGCAGCTTAGCCGGCACTCCATCCTACGAGCAGTACTTC
J: TRBJ2-7; size: once; V: TRBV5-1; D: TRBD2; length: 15; CDR3: CASSPALAGAIEQYF; DNA: TGCGCCAGCAGCCCGGCCCTAGCGGGAGCCATCGAGCAGTACTTC
J: TRBJ2-7; size: .; V: TRBV7-9; D: TRBD2; length: 15; CDR3: CASSLFGAGGLEQYF; DNA: TGTGCCAGCAGCTTATTTGGAGCGGGAGGACTCGAGCAGTACTTC
J: TRBJ2-3; size: many; V: TRBV7-2; D: .; length: 13; CDR3: CASRKAETDTQYF; DNA: TGTGCCAGCAGAAAAGCGGAAACAGATACGCAGTATTTT
J: TRBJ2-2; size: many; V: TRBV7-2; D: .; length: 14; CDR3: CASTLRLLGGELFF; DNA: TGTGCCAGCACCCTACGGCTTTTGGGCGGGGAGCTGTTTTTT
J: TRBJ1-2; size: few; V: TRBV7-2; D: TRBD1; length: 13; CDR3: CASRDRGRNGYTF; DNA: TGTGCCAGCAGGGACAGGGGGCGGAATGGCTACACCTTC
J: TRBJ2-3; size: few; V: TRBV7-2; D: TRBD2; length: 16; CDR3: CASSPWTSGSGDTQYF; DNA: TGTGCCAGCAGCCCGTGGACTAGCGGGAGTGGGGATACGCAGTATTTT
J: TRBJ2-7; size: .; V: TRBV6-6; D: .; length: 12; CDR3: CASSLTRDEQYF; DNA: TGTGCCAGCAGTCTGACTAGAGACGAGCAGTACTTC
J: TRBJ2-2; size: few; V: TRBV2; D: .; length: 13; CDR3: CANSREYTGELFF; DNA: TGTGCCAACTCGAGGGAGTACACCGGGGAGCTGTTTTTT
J: TRBJ2-2; size: few; V: TRBV27; D: TRBD2; length: 15; CDR3: CASSLGGGDTGELFF; DNA: TGTGCCAGCAGTCTGGGGGGGGGGGACACCGGGGAGCTGTTTTTT
J: TRBJ2-3; size: few; V: TRBV7-8; D: TRBD2; length: 22; CDR3: CASSQWTSGGASGLGGTDTQYF; DNA: TGTGCCAGCAGCCAGTGGACTAGCGGGGGTGCTTCGGGTTTGGGTGGCACAGATACGCAGTATTTT
J: TRBJ2-7; size: .; V: TRBV2; D: .; length: 13; CDR3: CASSEGVVYEQYF; DNA: TGTGCCAGCAGTGAGGGTGTTGTCTACGAGCAGTACTTC
J: TRBJ1-5; size: .; V: TRBV11-2; D: .; length: 15; CDR3: CASSSLGFGNQPQHF; DNA: TGTGCCAGCAGCTCGCTTGGTTTTGGCAATCAGCCCCAGCATTTT
J: TRBJ2-3; size: few; V: TRBV19; D: .; length: 13; CDR3: CASSRSYTDTQYF; DNA: TGTGCCAGTAGTAGGAGTTACACAGATACGCAGTATTTT
J: TRBJ1-3; size: few; V: TRBV4-3; D: .; length: 16; CDR3: CASSQEARGAINTIYF; DNA: TGCGCCAGCAGCCAAGAAGCCCGGGGGGCTATCAACACCATATATTTT
J: TRBJ2-3; size: many; V: TRBV6-2/TRBV6-3; D: TRBD1; length: 15; CDR3: CASRYGQGFTDTQYF; DNA: TGTGCCAGCAGATACGGACAGGGTTTCACAGATACGCAGTATTTT
J: TRBJ2-1; size: many; V: TRBV7-2; D: TRBD2; length: 15; CDR3: CASSFGLAGDTEQFF; DNA: TGTGCCAGCAGCTTCGGACTAGCGGGAGATACTGAGCAGTTCTTC
J: TRBJ2-7; size: few; V: TRBV7-2; D: TRBD2; length: 15; CDR3: CASSLSGMSSYEQYF; DNA: TGTGCCAGCAGCCTTAGCGGGATGAGCTCCTACGAGCAGTACTTC
J: TRBJ2-5; size: .; V: TRBV6-2/TRBV6-3; D: TRBD2; length: 15; CDR3: CASSYNKAGVETQYF; DNA: TGTGCCAGCAGTTACAACAAGGCGGGAGTAGAGACCCAGTACTTC
J: TRBJ2-7; size: few; V: TRBV19; D: TRBD2; length: 15; CDR3: CASSPSGSSSYEQYF; DNA: TGTGCCAGTAGTCCTAGCGGGAGCTCTTCCTACGAGCAGTACTTC
J: TRBJ2-6; size: many; V: TRBV5-6; D: TRBD2; length: 15; CDR3: CASSSPGTSDNVLTF; DNA: TGTGCCAGCAGCTCACCCGGGACTAGCGACAACGTCCTGACTTTC
J: TRBJ1-2; size: .; V: TRBV19; D: .; length: 15; CDR3: CASTAGRAGFGGYTF; DNA: TGTGCCAGTACCGCAGGGAGGGCGGGATTCGGAGGCTACACCTTC
J: TRBJ2-1; size: few; V: TRBV7-2; D: .; length: 15; CDR3: CASSRRVADYNEQFF; DNA: TGTGCCAGCAGCCGGAGGGTAGCGGACTACAATGAGCAGTTCTTC
J: TRBJ1-1; size: .; V: TRBV12-3/TRBV12-4; D: .; length: 10; CDR3: CASSLSGAFF; DNA: TGTGCCAGCAGTCTTAGTGGAGCTTTCTTT
J: TRBJ2-7; size: .; V: TRBV7-9; D: .; length: 13; CDR3: CASSLTDFYEQYF; DNA: TGTGCCAGCAGCTTAACAGATTTCTACGAGCAGTACTTC
J: TRBJ2-7; size: .; V: TRBV28; D: .; length: 15; CDR3: CASSFGQSISYEQYF; DNA: TGTGCCAGCAGTTTCGGACAGAGCATATCCTACGAGCAGTACTTC
J: TRBJ2-7; size: .; V: TRBV6-1; D: TRBD2; length: 14; CDR3: CASSSTWGGYEQYF; DNA: TGTGCCAGCAGCTCTACATGGGGGGGCTACGAGCAGTACTTC
J: TRBJ2-2; size: .; V: TRBV4-1; D: TRBD2; length: 17; CDR3: CASSQDSLAGGTGELFF; DNA: TGCGCCAGCAGCCAAGATTCCCTAGCGGGAGGAACCGGGGAGCTGTTTTTT
J: TRBJ2-3; size: .; V: TRBV5-4; D: TRBD2; length: 14; CDR3: CAVGLAGVGDTQYF; DNA: TGTGCCGTTGGACTAGCGGGAGTGGGGGATACGCAGTATTTT
J: TRBJ1-1; size: .; V: TRBV5-4; D: .; length: 18; CDR3: CASTNSDAEWVMNTEAFF; DNA: TGTGCCAGCACCAATTCGGACGCGGAATGGGTAATGAACACTGAAGCTTTCTTT
J: TRBJ1-5; size: .; V: TRBV7-2; D: .; length: 14; CDR3: CASSLDGIDQPQHF; DNA: TGTGCCAGCAGCTTGGACGGTATAGACCAGCCCCAGCATTTT
J: TRBJ2-3; size: .; V: TRBV7-2; D: .; length: 15; CDR3: CASSLGGPVADTQYF; DNA: TGTGCCAGCAGCCTAGGAGGGCCGGTGGCAGATACGCAGTATTTT
J: TRBJ2-1; size: .; V: TRBV7-2; D: .; length: 15; CDR3: CASRWGGQDYNEQFF; DNA: TGTGCCAGCAGGTGGGGGGGGCAGGACTACAATGAGCAGTTCTTC
J: TRBJ2-1; size: .; V: TRBV7-9; D: .; length: 13; CDR3: CASSLTTADEQFF; DNA: TGTGCCAGCAGCTTGACCACGGCCGATGAGCAGTTCTTC
J: TRBJ2-1; size: .; V: TRBV11-3; D: TRBD2; length: 18; CDR3: CASSMTTWAGGFYNEQFF; DNA: TGTGCCAGCAGCATGACGACTTGGGCGGGAGGTTTCTACAATGAGCAGTTCTTC
J: TRBJ1-4; size: few; V: TRBV6-1; D: TRBD1; length: 17; CDR3: CASSRYRGPATNEKLFF; DNA: TGTGCCAGCAGTCGATACAGGGGGCCTGCAACTAATGAAAAACTGTTTTTT
J: TRBJ1-2; size: .; V: TRBV12-3/TRBV12-4; D: .; length: 15; CDR3: CASSLYMGRVDGYTF; DNA: TGTGCCAGCAGTTTGTATATGGGCAGGGTGGATGGCTACACCTTC
J: TRBJ1-6; size: .; V: TRBV6-5; D: .; length: 17; CDR3: CASSYSNQKGYNSPLHF; DNA: TGTGCCAGCAGTTACTCGAACCAAAAGGGTTATAATTCACCCCTCCACTTT
J: TRBJ1-1; size: .; V: TRBV12-5; D: .; length: 13; CDR3: CASGTTLGTEAFF; DNA: TGTGCTAGTGGGACAACATTAGGCACTGAAGCTTTCTTT
J: TRBJ2-2; size: few; V: TRBV10-3; D: .; length: 13; CDR3: CAISEMGQRELFF; DNA: TGTGCCATCAGTGAAATGGGTCAGAGGGAGCTGTTTTTT
J: TRBJ2-3; size: few; V: TRBV7-6; D: .; length: 17; CDR3: CASSPPGREEVPDTQYF; DNA: TGTGCCAGCAGCCCCCCGGGCCGGGAAGAGGTGCCAGATACGCAGTATTTT
J: TRBJ2-7; size: .; V: TRBV5-5; D: .; length: 15; CDR3: CASGRGGKASYEQYF; DNA: TGTGCCAGCGGCCGCGGGGGCAAAGCCTCCTACGAGCAGTACTTC
J: TRBJ2-1; size: few; V: TRBV28; D: .; length: 19; CDR3: CASSSGAGRRWALGLLRFF; DNA: TGTGCCAGCAGCTCGGGGGCTGGACGGAGATGGGCCTTGGGCCTCCTTCGGTTCTTC
J: TRBJ1-2; size: few; V: TRBV14; D: .; length: 16; CDR3: CASSQDPRAGAYGYTF; DNA: TGTGCCAGCAGCCAAGATCCGAGGGCGGGAGCTTATGGCTACACCTTC
J: TRBJ2-7; size: few; V: TRBV7-9; D: .; length: 12; CDR3: CASSLVRDEQYF; DNA: TGTGCCAGCAGCTTAGTCAGGGACGAGCAGTACTTC
J: TRBJ2-3; size: .; V: TRBV9; D: TRBD2; length: 16; CDR3: CASSVAVAGVTDTQYF; DNA: TGTGCCAGCAGCGTAGCTGTAGCGGGAGTTACAGATACGCAGTATTTT
J: TRBJ2-7; size: .; V: TRBV19; D: TRBD1; length: 13; CDR3: CATRTGEFGEQYF; DNA: TGTGCCACCCGGACAGGGGAATTTGGGGAGCAGTACTTC
J: TRBJ2-5; size: few; V: TRBV4-3; D: .; length: 17; CDR3: CASSPHPTGSGRETQYF; DNA: TGCGCCAGCAGCCCTCATCCTACAGGGAGTGGAAGAGAGACCCAGTACTTC
J: TRBJ2-3; size: few; V: TRBV4-1; D: .; length: 14; CDR3: CASRPRLGPDTQYF; DNA: TGCGCCAGCAGACCCCGCTTGGGCCCAGATACGCAGTATTTT